This T cell receptor beta chain appears in the sequencing data of a study of blood T cell repertoires in COVID-19. Study background: COVID-19 samples collected from the United States, Italy and Spain covered acute and convalescent phases. Sample material is recorded as cDNA or gDNA derived from T cells, B-cell-depleted T cells, or PBMCs.

Germline V gene sequence: CDR1 LGHNA, CDR2 YSLEER. Trimming took 3 bases from V and 8 from J, leaving 8 bases between them. The CDR3 consists of 12 residues. Patients from Seattle were sampled longitudinally, starting during active infection. As originally analysed: Amplification with reference gene primers provided the estimates of nucleated cell counts. Assay used: immunoSEQ multiplex PCR; TCRdb lists only in-frame clones, some missing. Clonal size and the V and J genes are those of that table, whereas D and trimming came from the DNA. The data hold about 120,000 clones, with around 87% observed a single time.

The sequence was obtained from a woman aged 55-75 years with COVID-19, enrolled during active disease. The rearrangement joins TRBV4-3 to TRBJ2-1, with D possibly TRBD1 on 5 matching bases. The source material was peripheral blood. Here the CDR3 reads CASSQDIDEQFF. The CDR3 nucleotides are TGCGCCAGCAGCCAGGACATCGATGAGCAGTTCTTC.